The clone carrying this TCR beta chain was observed a handful of times. Its specificity is unknown. The entry originates in a study of T cell repertoires in cytomegalovirus infection. Study overall: Matching HLA type, along with CMV infection, was indicated by public TCR beta signatures. Study results and limitations: HLA-C-restricted CMV clonotypes gave the most frequent clonotype in two of eight donors. Of the TCR beta families, the public ones yielded a cumulative frequency that identified carriers of CMV plus the relevant HLA.

TCRdb re-analysed the reads in MiXCR, keeping a single row per CDR3 protein. The sample includes about 130,000 distinct CDR3 sequences, roughly 9% of them seen just once. V lost 6 bases to trimming and J lost 4 bases; unmatched junction nucleotides: 8. CDR1 and CDR2 from the germline V gene are SQVTM and ANQGSEA. The CDR3 covers 13 residues. This sequence originates from a human donor in good health (CMV status not recorded). Some clones in this sample may be carry-over from other donors' samples. Sequenced input: PBMCs. The chain recombines TRBV29-1 with TRBJ2-7; 8 bases match TRBD1. The CDR3 bases are TGCAGCGTGAAGGATGACAGGGGTTACGAGCAGTACTTC. It yields the protein CSVKDDRGYEQYF.